The clone carrying this TCR beta chain came up a few times. Its specificity is not known. The data belong to a study of Ad26.COV2.S vaccination and SARS-CoV-2 variants. Study-wide results and limits: Placebo recipients trailed vaccine recipients in spike-specific TCR breadth.

Profiling relied on immunoSEQ multiplex PCR, and the TCRdb table lists in-frame clones only, not all of them. The repertoire holds about 240,000 clones, with 70% to 90% as singletons. This CDR3 is 16 amino acids long. The junction had 8 bases not matched to a gene; V was cut back by 3 bases and J by 1 base. Germline V CDR1 and CDR2: SGHNT, YYREEE (reference sequence). Documented treatment: around 19 received Ad26.COV2.S at low or high dose, single or two shots; about five received placebo; per-sample allocation not given. Specimens were obtained on day 63 following the first vaccine or placebo injection.

The chain links TRBV5-4 to TRBJ2-5; 8 positions agree with TRBD2. The TCR sequence derives from a person aged 18 to 59 who received the Ad26.COV2.S COVID-19 vaccine or a placebo. Sequencing was performed on peripheral blood, taken in a trial of Ad26.COV2.S vaccine versus placebo. CDR3 DNA sequence: TGTGCCAGCAGCTCAATAGCGGGATTAGGCCAAGAGACCCAGTACTTC. Translating gives CASSSIAGLGQETQYF. Based on the CDR3 plus reference TRBV5-4 and TRBJ2-5, the full variable domain is ETGVTQSPTHLIKTRGQQVTLRCSSQSGHNTVSWYQQALGQGPQFIFQYYREEENGRGNFPPRFSGLQFPNYSSELNVNALELDDSALYLCASSSIAGLGQETQYFGPGTRLLVL.